These 31 T cell receptor beta chains were all obtained from the same sample, sequenced in a study of type 1 and type 2 diabetes patients. The PCR template was genomic DNA. A primer set of 30 forward and 13 reverse primers amplified the CDR3. TCRdb used MiXCR to reprocess the multiplex PCR reads, holding one entry per CDR3 protein. The top ten hold 12% to 15% of the sample, which has 250,000 or so distinct CDR3 sequences, approximately 50% seen once. Sample: peripheral blood mononuclear cells (PBMCs). The receptor source for this set is a man between 18 and 35 years old with type 2 diabetes.

The chain joins TRBV19 to TRBJ2-3, with a weak D call TRBD1 (6 bases). Germline CDR1 reads LNHDA; CDR2 reads SQIVND (reference sequence). CDR3 length: 14 residues. V gave up 2 bases and J gave up 3 bases, with 9 bases separating them. The CDR3 DNA is TGTGCCAGTAGTATACAGCAGGGGACAGATACGCAGTATTTT. Translation gives CASSIQQGTDTQYF.

The DNA of the CDR3 is TGTGCCACCAGCAGAGATCTGGGACTGGGAAATGAAAAACTGTTTTTT. It is translated as CATSRDLGLGNEKLFF. The chain joins TRBV15 to TRBJ1-4; possibly TRBD1 for D (5 bases). There are 16 residues in the CDR3. Germline assignment: CDR1 LNHNV and CDR2 YYDKDF (reference sequence). The V and J ends lost 0 bases and 5 bases respectively, with 13 bases between them. Supplemented by reference TRBV15 and TRBJ1-4, the full variable domain reads DAMVIQNPRYQVTQFGKPVTLSCSQTLNHNVMYWYQQKSSQAPKLLFHYYDKDFNNEADTPDNFQSRRPNTSFCFLDIRSPGLGDTAMYLCATSRDLGLGNEKLFFGSGTQLSVL.

This clonotype came up a few times. An end of the junction differs from the germline gene, which may be a read error. This chain uses TRBV7-7 with TRBJ2-5, with D unclear. CDR1 and CDR2 from the germline V gene are SSHAT and FNYEAQ (reference sequence). The CDR3 has 14 amino acids. This CDR3 is CASMSPSAPETQYF. CDR3 coding DNA: TGTGCTAGCATGTCTCCCAGCGCCCCAGAGACCCAGTACTTC.

This chain links TRBV19 with TRBJ2-5; 9 bases are a match to TRBD2. Germline CDR1 LNHDA, CDR2 SQIVND (reference sequence). This CDR3 is built from 15 residues. V lost 2 bases to trimming and J lost 3 bases; unmatched junction nucleotides: 4. The CDR3 spells CASSILAGVEETQYF. The CDR3 nucleotides read TGTGCCAGTAGTATATTAGCGGGAGTTGAAGAGACCCAGTACTTC.

With regard to this clonotype: This may arise from a read error, as a much more abundant clone is one base away. V and J are TRBV10-1 and TRBJ1-4, with a tentative D call TRBD1 (5 bases). The CDR3 runs to 15 residues. CDR1 WNHNN and CDR2 SYGVQD come from the germline V gene (reference sequence). The CDR3 bases are TGCGCCAGCAGTGAGTCTTCGTGGGGCGATGAAAAACTGTCTTTT. Its translation: CASSESSWGDEKLSF.

As concerns this clonotype: Since a much larger clone is just one base distant, this may be a read error. The J gene is TRBJ2-5, the V gene TRBV14; tentatively, D is TRBD1 (6 bases). This CDR3 region has 17 residues. The germline gives CDR1 SGHDN, CDR2 FVKESK. CDR3 region: CANSHVTGSGQEKAQYF. Here the CDR3 DNA reads TGTGCCAACAGCCACGTAACAGGGTCGGGGCAAGAGAAGGCCCAGTACTTC.

This clonotype has more than one count but fewer than ten. This chain links TRBV28 with TRBJ2-2; 7 bases agree with TRBD2. Germline V gene lookup returns CDR1 MDHEN and CDR2 SYDVKM. This CDR3 is 14 amino acids long. V dropped 8 bases and J dropped 5; count of bases not matched to a gene: 8. The CDR3 coding sequence is TGTGCCAGCGGAACTAGCGCGGGGACCGGGGAGCTGTTTTTT. Its protein is CASGTSAGTGELFF.

The chain joins TRBV28 to TRBJ2-1, with TRBD1 identical over 9 bases. There are 17 residues in the CDR3. The V and J ends lost 9 bases and 3 bases, in that order; junction bases with no gene match: 15. Per the germline V gene, CDR1 is MDHEN and CDR2 is SYDVKM. The DNA for the CDR3 is TGTGCCAGTAGTACCCCAGGGGGGACAGGGATCTACAATGAGCAGTTCTTC. Translated: CASSTPGGTGIYNEQFF.

Concerning this clonotype itself: A read error may produce the germline difference seen at one junction end. The chain carries TRBV4-3 and TRBJ2-3; 8 nucleotides agree with TRBD1. CDR1 is LGHNA and CDR2 is YSLEER in the germline V gene. The CDR3 loop spans 15 amino acids. CDR3 sequence: CASSQEGTGGDTRYF. The CDR3 DNA is TGCGCCAGCAGCCAAGAAGGTACAGGGGGAGATACGCGGTATTTT.

CDR3 sequence: CASSIPFREQYF. For the CDR3, the DNA is TGTGCCAGTAGTATCCCCTTCCGCGAGCAGTACTTC. The rearrangement uses TRBV19 and TRBJ2-7; D ambiguous. CDR3 length: 12 residues. The ends were cut back, 3 bases at V and 6 bases at J, with 9 bases in the middle. Germline V CDR1 and CDR2: LNHDA, SQIVND (reference sequence).

The chain employs TRBV7-4 and TRBJ2-5; 16 bases map to TRBD2. The germline CDR1 and CDR2 sequences are SGHVT and SQSDAQ. This CDR3 spans 17 amino acids. J was trimmed by 4 bases and V by 3 bases; bases with no gene match: 5. The CDR3 is CASSFGTSGRALETQYF. As DNA, the CDR3 is TGTGCCAGCAGCTTCGGGACTAGCGGGAGGGCTTTAGAGACCCAGTACTTC. The full variable domain, rest sourced from reference TRBV7-4 and TRBJ2-5, is GAGVSQSPRYKVAKRGRDVALRCDSISGHVTLYWYRQTLGQGSEVLTYSQSDAQRDKSGRPSGRFSAERPERSVSTLKIQRTEQGDSAVYLCASSFGTSGRALETQYFGPGTRLLVL.

This chain joins TRBV20-1 and TRBJ1-1, with D possibly being TRBD1 (5 bases). V lost 6 bases and J 0 bases, leaving 14 bases between the germline ends. Germline CDR1 DFQATT, CDR2 SNEGSKA (reference sequence). CDR3 length equals 14 residues. The CDR3 coding sequence is TGCAGTGCCAATCCAGAGGGGATGAACACTGAAGCTTTCTTT. Its translation: CSANPEGMNTEAFF.

This clonotype was found a few times. The rearrangement links TRBV28 to TRBJ2-7, with a tentative D call TRBD1 (5 bases). This CDR3 spans 15 amino acids. With 6 bases removed from V and 1 base from J, the gap between germline ends came to 16 bases. Germline-derived CDR1 and CDR2 are MDHEN and SYDVKM. CDR3 in DNA: TGTGCCAGCAGACGGCCCAGGGAAGCGTCCTACGAGCAGTACTTC. Translating it yields CASRRPREASYEQYF. The full variable domain, its missing parts supplied by reference TRBV28 and TRBJ2-7, is DVKVTQSSRYLVKRTGEKVFLECVQDMDHENMFWYRQDPGLGLRLIYFSYDVKMKEKGDIPEGYSVSREKKERFSLILESASTNQTSMYLCASRRPREASYEQYFGPGTRLTVT.

This clonotype has more than one count but fewer than ten. The V gene is TRBV6-6, the J gene TRBJ1-2; 7 nucleotides match TRBD1. Germline V gives CDR1 MNHNY, CDR2 SVGAGI (reference sequence). CDR3 size: 16 residues. The trim removed 2 bases at V and 7 bases at J, leaving 13 bases unmatched. The DNA of the CDR3 is TGTGCCAGCAGTTACCTCGGCGAGGGGGCGCAGAGTGGCTACACCTTC. Translating it yields CASSYLGEGAQSGYTF.

This clonotype was seen a few times. The CDR3 loop is CATSRENEGTGELFF. CDR3 in DNA: TGTGCCACCAGCAGAGAAAACGAGGGGACCGGGGAGCTGTTTTTT. V is TRBV15 and J is TRBJ2-2; D is possibly TRBD1 or TRBD2 (5 bases each). CDR1 is LNHNV, CDR2 YYDKDF, per germline (reference sequence). This CDR3 is built from 15 residues. Trimming left V 0 bases short and J 5 bases short, with 10 bases between.

The rearrangement joins TRBV6-5 to TRBJ1-2; no clear D. CDR1 is MNHEY and CDR2 is SVGAGI in the germline V gene. There are 12 residues in the CDR3. V was shortened by 6 bases and J by 6 bases, with 11 bases between the two germline ends. CDR3 nucleotides: TGTGCCAGCAGCATGTCCGGGGATGGCTACACCTTC. Encoded protein: CASSMSGDGYTF.

This clonotype was observed many times. The chain recombines TRBV7-9 with TRBJ1-1, with D hard to call. Germline-derived CDR1 and CDR2 are SEHNR and FQNEAQ (reference sequence). Between the trimmed V and J ends, which lost 2 bases and 4 bases, there was a span of 5 bases. The CDR3 extends over 12 amino acids. CDR3 protein: CASSLLGTEAFF. CDR3 nucleotides: TGTGCCAGCAGCTTACTGGGCACTGAAGCTTTCTTT.

This chain connects TRBV29-1 to TRBJ2-2, with D possibly TRBD2 on 5 matching bases. V lost 7 bases to trimming and J lost 3 bases, with 6 bases between them. Germline CDR1 is SQVTM and CDR2 is ANQGSEA. CDR3 length equals 11 residues. The CDR3 nucleotides are TGCAGCGGGGGAGACACCGGGGAGCTGTTTTTT. Residues: CSGGDTGELFF.

This clonotype was observed a few times. V and J are TRBV15 and TRBJ2-7, with 8 bases lining up with TRBD1. Per germline, CDR1 LNHNV and CDR2 YYDKDF (reference sequence). The CDR3 has 15 amino acids. After removal of 0 bases from V and 1 base from J, the junction contained 2 bases not matched to a gene. The CDR3, as DNA: TGTGCCACCAGCAGAGACAGGGGGCAATCCTACGAGCAGTACTTC. This translates into CATSRDRGQSYEQYF. Complete variable domain (other parts from reference TRBV15 and TRBJ2-7): DAMVIQNPRYQVTQFGKPVTLSCSQTLNHNVMYWYQQKSSQAPKLLFHYYDKDFNNEADTPDNFQSRRPNTSFCFLDIRSPGLGDTAMYLCATSRDRGQSYEQYFGPGTRLTVT.

This clonotype was counted only a few times. J is TRBJ1-2 and V is TRBV12-3 or TRBV12-4; 7 positions agree with TRBD1. J lost 4 bases, V lost 10 bases, and 12 bases had no gene match. The CDR3 spans 14 residues. The CDR3 here is CANEDPGGSYGYTF. CDR3 nucleotide sequence: TGTGCCAACGAAGATCCAGGGGGTAGCTATGGCTACACCTTC.

The V gene is TRBV27, the J gene TRBJ2-2; the D is unclear. CDR1 is MNHEY and CDR2 is SMNVEV in the germline V gene (reference sequence). Trimming removed 6 bases at V and 8 bases at J, with 10 bases between. This CDR3 has 12 residues. CDR3 loop: CASRLGRGELFF. Here the CDR3 DNA reads TGTGCCAGCAGGCTTGGCAGGGGGGAGCTGTTTTTT.

The chain uses TRBV28 and TRBJ1-2; TRBD1 is a possible D gene (5 bases). Between the trimmed V and J ends, which lost 3 bases and 6 bases, there was a span of 17 bases. Germline V gene sequence: CDR1 MDHEN, CDR2 SYDVKM. CDR3 length: 15 residues. As DNA, the CDR3 is TGTGCCAGCAGTTTGGCCGGGGGGGGAGTCCATGGCTACACCTTC. Translated, it gives CASSLAGGGVHGYTF.

The gene calls are TRBV29-1 and TRBJ2-3; 9 bases map to TRBD2. Trimming took 5 bases from V and 2 from J; bases not matched to a gene: 2. CDR3 length: 13 residues. Per the germline V gene, CDR1 is SQVTM and CDR2 is ANQGSEA. The CDR3 DNA sequence: TGCAGCGTTACTAGCGGGCACACAGATACGCAGTATTTT. This codes for CSVTSGHTDTQYF.

This chain links TRBV5-1 with TRBJ2-3; TRBD2 aligns across 9 bases. CDR1 is SGHRS and CDR2 is YFSETQ in the germline V gene. Unmatched junction bases numbered 4, after V lost 0 bases and J lost 2 bases. The CDR3 covers 16 residues. The CDR3 DNA reads as TGCGCCAGCAGCTTGGGGGCTAGCGGGAACACAGATACGCAGTATTTT. Protein: CASSLGASGNTDTQYF. Full variable domain (remainder filled in from reference TRBV5-1 and TRBJ2-3): KAGVTQTPRYLIKTRGQQVTLSCSPISGHRSVSWYQQTPGQGLQFLFEYFSETQRNKGNFPGRFSGRQFSNSRSEMNVSTLELGDSALYLCASSLGASGNTDTQYFGPGTRLTVL.

The J gene is TRBJ2-7, the V gene TRBV20-1; D is perhaps TRBD2 (6 bases). The CDR3 totals 11 residues. The V gene lost 6 bases and the J gene lost 6 bases, with 12 bases spanning the gap. Germline V CDR1 and CDR2: DFQATT, SNEGSKA (reference sequence). In nucleotides, the CDR3 is TGCAGTGCGACACGGACTACCGAGCAGTACTTC. It translates to CSATRTTEQYF.

The chain uses TRBV10-1 and TRBJ1-4; the D is unclear. V gave up 3 bases and J gave up 0 bases, with 5 bases separating them. The CDR3 contains 14 residues. From germline, CDR1 is WNHNN and CDR2 SYGVQD (reference sequence). This CDR3 reads CASSELATNEKLFF. The CDR3, as DNA: TGCGCCAGCAGTGAACTTGCAACTAATGAAAAACTGTTTTTT.

The CDR3 DNA reads TGTGCCAGCAGTTTAGAAGCGGGGGGTCTACAAGAGACCCAGTACTTC. Translated, it gives CASSLEAGGLQETQYF. The chain couples TRBV12-3 or TRBV12-4 to TRBJ2-5; 9 bases are a match to TRBD2. The V segment lost 1 base and the J segment 2 bases; nucleotides outside the gene matches: 5. The CDR3 has 16 residues.

The chain uses TRBV13 and TRBJ2-1, with D perhaps given as TRBD1 or TRBD2 (6 bases each). Trimming cost V 5 bases and J 4 bases, with 12 bases left between them. The germline gives CDR1 PRHDT, CDR2 FYEKMQ (reference sequence). This CDR3 has 14 amino acids. CDR3 in DNA: TGTGCCAGCAGCCGGGGGCAGCTGTACAATGAGCAGTTCTTC. This encodes CASSRGQLYNEQFF.

The chain has TRBV20-1 and TRBJ2-1, with 14 bases that match TRBD2. V trimming: 2 bases; J trimming: 8 bases; junction bases outside the gene matches: 5. The CDR3 runs 15 residues. CDR1 is DFQATT, CDR2 SNEGSKA, per germline (reference sequence). The CDR3 DNA follows: TGCAGTGCTAGAACATGGACTAGCGGGAGGTATGAGCAGTTCTTC. Its protein is CSARTWTSGRYEQFF.

The chain carries TRBV30 and TRBJ2-1, with a weak D call TRBD2 (5 bases). The CDR3 has 14 amino acids. V lost 2 bases and J lost 4, with 12 bases in between. Germline V gene sequence: CDR1 GTSNPN, CDR2 SVGIG (reference sequence). The CDR3 DNA is TGTGCCTGGAGTCCCGGGATGCTGTACAATGAGCAGTTCTTC. Translation gives CAWSPGMLYNEQFF.

A few counts support this clonotype. The chain combines TRBV24-1 with TRBJ2-3; D remains unclear. V was pared by 0 bases and J by 6 bases, with 6 bases between. The CDR3 has 13 residues. The germline V gene encodes CDR1 KGHDR and CDR2 SFDVKD. DNA of the CDR3: TGTGCCACCAGTGATTTGGGTTGGGATACGCAGTATTTT. It yields the protein CATSDLGWDTQYF.